This T cell receptor (beta chain) was obtained from a study of tissue T cells after allogeneic stem cell transplantation. Generated by immunoSEQ multiplex PCR, the TCRdb table keeps only in-frame clones and is missing some. Of several thousand clones listed, around 33% were seen once; the top ten hold roughly 4.9%. Study conclusions and caveats: This small cohort was clinically heterogeneous, and sampling depth was a limitation.

In its sample, this clone is medium-sized (0.01 to 0.1%). Its antigen remains unidentified. Gene names follow the mouse nomenclature. Coverage ceases 1 residue before the CDR3 finishes, and the germline J gene fills in the end. The germline V gene encodes CDR1 KGHPV and CDR2 FQNQEV (reference sequence). V was clipped by 4 bases and J by 2 bases; unmatched bases: 3. The CDR3 contains 14 residues. The time point: mouse harvest day 14 after allogeneic transplant. Tail vein injection delivered 10^7 T-cell-depleted bone marrow cells and 10^6 splenic CD5+ T cells. Sample: skin. This chain connects TRBV26 to TRBJ2-5, with 7 bases aligning to TRBD1. The receptor's source is a female BALB/c mouse given C57BL/6 T cells with graft-versus-host disease after an allogeneic hematopoietic cell transplant. The CDR3 sequence: CASSRQGGQDTQYF. The part of the CDR3 DNA that was read is TGTGCCAGCAGTCGACAGGGCGGCCAAGACACCCAGTAC.